The rows below give T cell receptor beta chains drawn from one sample of a study of identical twins. From the 5' RACE reads, TCRdb called clonotypes with MiXCR, one entry per CDR3 protein. The sample includes 310,000 or so distinct CDR3 sequences, roughly 9.8% of them seen just once. In addition, the sample was reused for a study of yellow fever vaccine responses in identical twins.

Material for sequencing was CD8+ T cells sorted from blood. The receptors shown here come from a woman under 30 in good health. CDR3s include the opening cysteine and the closing phenylalanine or tryptophan. D genes are given only for firm matches. For some rows the clone size is stated as once, few or many, or as a class when expanded; others skip it.

j_call	d_call	clone_size	v_call	cdr3_length	cdr3_aa	cdr3_nt
TRBJ2-7	TRBD1	few	TRBV29-1	13	CSVETGQAYEQYF	TGCAGCGTTGAAACCGGACAGGCATACGAGCAGTACTTC
TRBJ2-7	TRBD2	many	TRBV10-3	15	CAISEKEREVYEQYF	TGTGCCATCAGTGAGAAAGAGCGGGAGGTATACGAGCAGTACTTC
TRBJ2-7	TRBD2	many	TRBV4-2	22	CASSQAAGEARREEYGSYEQYF	TGTGCCAGCAGCCAGGCAGCGGGAGAAGCCCGAAGGGAAGAATACGGCTCCTACGAGCAGTACTTC
TRBJ2-7	-	few	TRBV7-9	13	CASSSTQRYEQYF	TGTGCCAGCAGCTCGACGCAGCGTTACGAGCAGTACTTC
TRBJ2-5	TRBD2	few	TRBV20-1	16	CSARDLAGVTRETQYF	TGCAGTGCTAGAGATCTAGCGGGGGTAACCCGCGAGACCCAGTACTTC
TRBJ2-7	TRBD1	few	TRBV9	20	CASSPEARTGGQDYRYEQYF	TGTGCCAGCAGCCCCGAAGCCAGGACAGGGGGCCAGGATTATCGTTACGAGCAGTACTTC
TRBJ2-7	TRBD2	few	TRBV5-6	15	CASTDGTSGTYEQYF	TGTGCCAGCACTGATGGGACTAGCGGAACCTACGAGCAGTACTTC
TRBJ1-1	-	many	TRBV29-1	12	CSAEGGNTEAFF	TGCAGCGCTGAAGGCGGGAACACTGAAGCTTTCTTT
TRBJ1-1	-	-	TRBV29-1	11	CSAPQNTEAFF	TGCAGCGCACCGCAGAACACTGAAGCTTTCTTT
TRBJ2-1	-	-	TRBV27	14	CASSPQGIFDEQFF	TGTGCCAGCAGTCCGCAGGGGATTTTCGATGAGCAGTTCTTC
TRBJ2-1	-	many	TRBV29-1	14	CSTFPGPPYNEQFF	TGCAGCACTTTCCCAGGTCCCCCTTACAATGAGCAGTTCTTC
TRBJ1-6	TRBD1	few	TRBV19	12	CASRGQNSPLHF	TGTGCCAGTAGGGGACAGAATTCACCCCTCCACTTT
TRBJ2-3	-	-	TRBV30	13	CAWSRGVTDTQYF	TGTGCCTGGAGTAGAGGGGTCACAGATACGCAGTATTTT
TRBJ2-7	TRBD1	many	TRBV10-3	14	CAISDDRATYEQYF	TGTGCCATCAGTGACGACAGGGCAACCTACGAGCAGTACTTC
TRBJ2-7	TRBD1	-	TRBV3-1	17	CASSQVSLGTGPYEQYF	TGTGCCAGCAGCCAAGTATCTCTGGGGACAGGACCCTACGAGCAGTACTTC
TRBJ2-7	TRBD2	few	TRBV4-1	15	CASRVTSGPSYEQYF	TGCGCCAGCAGGGTGACTAGCGGGCCATCCTACGAGCAGTACTTC
TRBJ2-5	-	few	TRBV29-1	11	CSVDQQETQYF	TGCAGCGTTGACCAGCAAGAGACCCAGTACTTC
TRBJ2-2	-	many	TRBV4-2	14	CASSQVENTGELFF	TGTGCCAGCAGCCAAGTGGAGAACACCGGGGAGCTGTTTTTT
TRBJ2-1	TRBD2	medium-sized	TRBV7-8	16	CASKISSGSSYNEQFF	TGTGCCAGCAAGATCTCTAGCGGGAGCTCCTACAATGAGCAGTTCTTC
TRBJ2-3	-	few	TRBV6-1	14	CASSQGILSDTQYF	TGTGCCAGCAGCCAAGGGATCTTATCGGATACGCAGTATTTT
TRBJ2-3	-	few	TRBV4-2	14	CASSQGGTLDTQYF	TGTGCCAGCAGCCAAGGAGGGACTTTGGATACGCAGTATTTT
TRBJ2-5	TRBD2	many	TRBV7-9	16	CASSLHPGGSQETQYF	TGTGCCAGCAGCTTACACCCGGGAGGAAGTCAAGAGACCCAGTACTTC
TRBJ1-2	-	few	TRBV6-5	14	CASSYSPANYGYTF	TGTGCCAGCAGTTACTCCCCCGCTAACTATGGCTACACCTTC
TRBJ2-1	-	many	TRBV6-2/TRBV6-3	13	CASSYTRVWEQFF	TGTGCCAGCAGTTACACAAGGGTTTGGGAGCAGTTCTTC
TRBJ2-6	-	few	TRBV7-7	13	CASSSPGANVLTF	TGTGCTAGCAGCTCCCCTGGGGCCAACGTCCTGACTTTC
TRBJ1-1	-	many	TRBV5-5	15	CASSVPKAVDTEAFF	TGTGCCAGCAGCGTCCCTAAAGCCGTGGACACTGAAGCTTTCTTT
TRBJ2-7	TRBD1	many	TRBV27	14	CASSSADRVYEQYF	TGTGCCAGCAGTTCGGCCGACAGGGTCTACGAGCAGTACTTC
TRBJ2-3	-	many	TRBV27	15	CASSLFDYSTDTQYF	TGTGCCAGCAGTTTATTTGACTATAGCACAGATACGCAGTATTTT
TRBJ1-3	-	few	TRBV7-9	11	CASSSGDGENF	TGTGCCAGCAGCAGTGGGGACGGCGAGAACTTT
TRBJ2-6	-	few	TRBV19	14	CASELGSGANVLTF	TGTGCCAGTGAGTTGGGCTCTGGGGCCAACGTCCTGACTTTC
TRBJ2-7	-	many	TRBV7-9	13	CATSRVGDYEQYF	TGTGCCACCTCCAGGGTGGGGGACTACGAGCAGTACTTC
TRBJ2-3	-	many	TRBV7-3	14	CASSLIPGTDTQYF	TGTGCCAGCAGCTTAATTCCAGGCACAGATACGCAGTATTTT
TRBJ2-1	TRBD1	few	TRBV11-1	19	CASSDQGDGENPKYDEQFF	TGTGCCAGCAGCGACCAGGGGGACGGGGAGAACCCGAAGTACGATGAGCAGTTCTTC
TRBJ1-2	-	-	TRBV2	13	CASSEAHYYGYTF	TGTGCCAGCAGTGAAGCACACTACTATGGCTACACCTTC
TRBJ2-1	-	many	TRBV3-1	14	CASSQDPYYNEQFF	TGTGCCAGCAGCCAAGACCCTTATTACAATGAGCAGTTCTTC
TRBJ2-3	TRBD1	-	TRBV15	14	CATNRQGGTDTQYF	TGTGCCACAAACCGGCAGGGGGGCACAGATACGCAGTATTTT
TRBJ2-5	-	-	TRBV6-6	13	CASSLNVGRTQYF	TGTGCCAGCAGCCTAAACGTGGGGCGGACCCAGTACTTC
TRBJ2-1	TRBD2	-	TRBV11-2	15	CASSLILAGLNEQFF	TGTGCCAGCAGCTTGATTCTAGCGGGCCTCAATGAGCAGTTCTTC
TRBJ1-4	TRBD1	-	TRBV5-1	14	CASSPQGSEEKLFF	TGCGCCAGCAGCCCACAGGGGTCTGAGGAAAAACTGTTTTTT
TRBJ2-7	TRBD2	few	TRBV7-8	16	CASSFRGGLAAYEQYF	TGTGCCAGCAGCTTCCGGGGGGGACTAGCTGCATACGAGCAGTACTTC
TRBJ2-1	-	many	TRBV20-1	16	CSASFWTGGEGDEQFF	TGCAGTGCTAGTTTTTGGACAGGCGGGGAGGGCGATGAGCAGTTCTTC
TRBJ2-2	TRBD2	few	TRBV4-1	16	CASSPPAAGGTGELFF	TGCGCCAGCAGCCCCCCGGCGGCGGGGGGCACCGGGGAGCTGTTTTTT
TRBJ2-7	-	many	TRBV15	15	CATSRDANSINEQYF	TGTGCCACCAGCAGAGATGCCAACAGCATCAACGAGCAGTACTTC
TRBJ2-1	TRBD2	few	TRBV4-3	16	CASSQVSSGSYNEQFF	TGCGCCAGCAGCCAAGTATCTAGCGGTTCCTACAATGAGCAGTTCTTC
TRBJ2-5	TRBD2	few	TRBV20-1	16	CSARFSLAGVQETQYF	TGCAGTGCTAGATTTTCACTAGCGGGGGTCCAAGAGACCCAGTACTTC
TRBJ2-7	TRBD1	few	TRBV25-1	15	CASSTEGAGFGEQYF	TGTGCCAGCAGTACCGAGGGGGCAGGGTTTGGCGAGCAGTACTTC
TRBJ1-5	-	few	TRBV7-8	15	CASSLTGTHNQPQHF	TGTGCCAGCAGCCTCACCGGGACGCATAATCAGCCCCAGCATTTT
TRBJ2-3	TRBD2	-	TRBV4-2	16	CASSLISGLETDTQYF	TGTGCCAGCAGCCTTATCTCGGGACTAGAAACAGATACGCAGTATTTT